These 29 T cell receptor beta chains came from one sample sequenced in a study of blood T cell repertoires in COVID-19. Sequencing was performed with immunoSEQ multiplex PCR; in TCRdb, only in-frame clones are kept and a portion is missing. This sample has approximately 240,000 clones; 87% occur once, and the top ten carry 9.5% to 15%. Sequencing input: peripheral blood. The receptors come from a young woman who had recovered from COVID-19.

The chain recombines TRBV28 with TRBJ1-1, with 9 bases matching TRBD1. The V gene's germline CDR1 is MDHEN and CDR2 SYDVKM. The CDR3 is 17 amino acids. V gave up 2 bases and J gave up 2 bases; unmatched junction bases: 9. CDR3 loop: CASSLAPETGGNTEAFF. CDR3 nucleotide sequence: TGTGCCAGCAGTTTAGCCCCTGAAACAGGGGGCAACACTGAAGCTTTCTTT.

J is TRBJ1-1 and V is TRBV7-9; D not certain. Germline CDR1 reads SEHNR; CDR2 reads FQNEAQ (reference sequence). The ends were cut back, 1 base at V and 4 bases at J, with 7 bases in the middle. The CDR3 totals 13 residues. CDR3 in DNA: TGTGCCAGCAGCTTAGAATCTCGCACTGAAGCTTTCTTT. It codes for CASSLESRTEAFF.

The chain links TRBV7-3 to TRBJ1-2, with 11 positions matching TRBD1. V dropped 5 bases and J dropped 4; count of bases not matched to a gene: 3. The CDR3 spans 14 residues. Looked up from germline, CDR1 is SGHTA and CDR2 is FQGTGA. In DNA, the CDR3 is TGTGCCAGCAGCCCCGGGACAGGGGGCTATGGCTACACCTTC. Encoded protein: CASSPGTGGYGYTF.

The rearrangement joins TRBV7-3 to TRBJ1-2, with 9 nucleotides matching TRBD1. In germline, CDR1 is SGHTA, CDR2 FQGTGA. This CDR3 spans 16 amino acids. V trimming: 1 base; J trimming: 4 bases; junction bases outside the gene matches: 7. CDR3 DNA: TGTGCCAGCAGCTTAAGGAGGACAGGGGAAAGCTATGGCTACACCTTC. It specifies CASSLRRTGESYGYTF.

J is TRBJ2-6 and V is TRBV4-2, with D perhaps TRBD2 (5 bases). The CDR3 is 16 amino acids. Germline CDR1 and CDR2: LGHNA and YNFKEQ. V was cut by 1 base and J by 0 bases, with 7 bases left in between. As DNA, the CDR3 is TGTGCCAGCAGCCAAGCAAGCGGCTCTGGGGCCAACGTCCTGACTTTC. Protein product: CASSQASGSGANVLTF.

V is TRBV6-1 and J is TRBJ2-1, with 7 bases identical to TRBD2. CDR1 MNHNS and CDR2 SASEGT come from the germline V gene. CDR3 size: 17 residues. V lost 1 base and J lost 5; bases outside the gene matches: 11. CDR3 sequence (DNA): TGTGCCAGCAGTGAAGTTGGGGGGGGTTCGGTTGACAATGAGCAGTTCTTC. It is translated as CASSEVGGGSVDNEQFF.

The chain carries TRBV7-9 and TRBJ1-1, with D hard to call. Germline V CDR1 and CDR2: SEHNR, FQNEAQ (reference sequence). This CDR3 region has 15 residues. V lost 0 bases and J 1 base, leaving 9 bases between the germline ends. CDR3 DNA sequence: TGTGCCAGCAGCTTAGCGGGCAGTAAGAACACTGAAGCTTTCTTT. Encoded protein: CASSLAGSKNTEAFF.

This clone came up once. The V gene is TRBV11-2, the J gene TRBJ1-2; 10 bases are a match to TRBD1. The length of the CDR3 is 14 residues. Germline lookup yields CDR1 SGHAT and CDR2 FQNNGV. V lost 5 bases to trimming and J lost 5 bases; unmatched junction nucleotides: 5. The CDR3 loop reads CASSPTGGAYGYTF. For the CDR3, the DNA is TGTGCCAGCAGCCCGACAGGGGGCGCTTATGGCTACACCTTC.

The chain combines TRBV11-2 with TRBJ2-1; D gene ambiguous. This CDR3 comprises 14 residues. Germline V gene data show CDR1 as SGHAT and CDR2 as FQNNGV. Deletions cut 1 base from V and 6 bases from J, with 10 bases between. The CDR3 loop is CASSLASVLNEQFF. Here the CDR3 DNA reads TGTGCCAGCAGCTTAGCTTCGGTTCTCAATGAGCAGTTCTTC.

This chain joins TRBV27 and TRBJ2-3, with 8 bases that match TRBD2. Germline V gene sequence: CDR1 MNHEY, CDR2 SMNVEV (reference sequence). This CDR3 is built from 17 residues. Germline trimming cut 2 bases from V and 2 bases from J; bases unmatched to any gene: 9. In DNA form, the CDR3 reads TGTGCCAGCAGTTTAATTCCGCTAGCGGGCCACACAGATACGCAGTATTTT. Its protein product is CASSLIPLAGHTDTQYF.

The chain combines TRBV3-1 (or the pseudogene TRBV3-2) with TRBJ1-1, with a possible D match to TRBD1 (5 bases). The CDR3 has 10 amino acids. Looked up from germline, CDR1 is LGHDT and CDR2 is YNNKEL (reference sequence). CDR3 nucleotide sequence: TGTGCGGGGGGGAGCACTGAAGCTTTCTTT. It specifies CAGGSTEAFF.

V gene TRBV15 combines with J gene TRBJ2-3, with 7 bases matching TRBD1. The germline V gene encodes CDR1 LNHNV and CDR2 YYDKDF (reference sequence). This CDR3 spans 16 amino acids. Trimming took 0 bases from V and 2 from J; bases not matched to a gene: 5. Written as DNA, the CDR3 is TGTGCCACCAGCAGAGATCGTGAGGGGGCCACAGATACGCAGTATTTT. Protein: CATSRDREGATDTQYF.

The sample holds a few counts of this clone. J is TRBJ1-6 and V is TRBV6-6; 7 nucleotides match TRBD1. Germline V gene sequence: CDR1 MNHNY, CDR2 SVGAGI (reference sequence). This CDR3 has 15 amino acids. V was clipped by 5 bases and J by 8 bases; unmatched bases: 9. In DNA form, the CDR3 reads TGTGCCAGCAGTCCCGACAGGGTCCCCTATTCACCCCTCCACTTT. Amino acid sequence: CASSPDRVPYSPLHF.

The chain recombines TRBV4-2 with TRBJ1-6, with no clear D. Trimming pared 0 bases from V and 10 bases from J, leaving 10 bases between. The CDR3 runs 14 residues. CDR1 and CDR2 (germline): LGHNA, YNFKEQ. This CDR3 reads CASSQESGRSPLHF. DNA of the CDR3: TGTGCCAGCAGCCAAGAATCCGGGAGATCACCCCTCCACTTT.

The gene calls are TRBV21-1 and TRBJ2-1; the tabulated D call, TRBD1, remains unverified against the DNA. TRBV21-1 is termed a pseudogene. This CDR3 is built from 18 residues. The CDR3 region is CASSKGTGGESSYNEQFF. The CDR3 DNA is TGTGCCAGCAGCAAAGGGACAGGGGGCGAGAGCTCCTACAATGAGCAGTTCTTC.

The CDR3 DNA follows: TGTGCCAGCAGCTTGGTGGGCAGCTGGGATGAGCAGTTCTTC. It yields the protein CASSLVGSWDEQFF. This sequence joins TRBV5-4 and TRBJ2-1; no firm D call. This CDR3 comprises 14 residues. Trimming pared 0 bases from V and 8 bases from J, leaving 12 bases between. Germline CDR1 and CDR2: SGHNT and YYREEE (reference sequence). Combining the CDR3 with reference TRBV5-4 and TRBJ2-1 gives the whole variable domain ETGVTQSPTHLIKTRGQQVTLRCSSQSGHNTVSWYQQALGQGPQFIFQYYREEENGRGNFPPRFSGLQFPNYSSELNVNALELDDSALYLCASSLVGSWDEQFFGPGTRLTVL.

The chain uses TRBV19 and TRBJ2-3; 8 bases are a match to TRBD2. The CDR3 spans 17 residues. CDR1 LNHDA and CDR2 SQIVND come from the germline V gene (reference sequence). V lost 4 bases to trimming and J lost 2 bases; unmatched junction nucleotides: 11. CDR3 protein: CASSKPWGLGDTDTQYF. In DNA, the CDR3 is TGTGCCAGTAGTAAACCCTGGGGACTAGGTGACACAGATACGCAGTATTTT.

The rearrangement uses TRBV7-3 and TRBJ2-1; 7 bases map to TRBD1. The CDR3 has 15 residues. The V segment lost 0 bases and the J segment 6 bases; nucleotides outside the gene matches: 5. CDR1 is SGHTA, CDR2 FQGTGA, per germline. The CDR3 DNA reads TGTGCCAGCAGCTTAACGGGTGACAGGGTCAATGAGCAGTTCTTC. Translated: CASSLTGDRVNEQFF.

V is TRBV27 and J is TRBJ2-1, with D tentatively TRBD2 (6 bases). The CDR3 runs to 12 residues. V lost 1 base and J 8 bases, leaving 6 bases between the germline ends. Germline lookup yields CDR1 MNHEY and CDR2 SMNVEV (reference sequence). CDR3 in DNA: TGTGCCAGCAGTTTATGGGGGGATGAGCAGTTCTTC. Amino acid sequence: CASSLWGDEQFF.

This chain joins TRBV5-1 and TRBJ1-4; D gene uncertain. Trimming removed 1 base from V and 0 bases from J, with 13 bases in between. Per germline, CDR1 SGHRS and CDR2 YFSETQ. CDR3 length: 17 residues. The DNA of the CDR3 is TGCGCCAGCAGCTTGTGGGCAGCTGTTACAACTAATGAAAAACTGTTTTTT. Its protein is CASSLWAAVTTNEKLFF.

V usage is TRBV12-5 and J usage is TRBJ2-7, with 11 bases identical to TRBD2. Losses at the gene ends were 0 bases for V and 6 bases for J; bases not matched to a gene: 7. Per the germline V gene, CDR1 is LGHNT and CDR2 is FRNRAP. The CDR3 runs 16 residues. The CDR3 is CASGLVLTSGDIEQYF. CDR3 nucleotides: TGTGCTAGTGGTTTGGTTCTGACTAGCGGGGATATCGAGCAGTACTTC. Full variable domain (remainder filled in from reference TRBV12-5 and TRBJ2-7): DARVTQTPRHKVTEMGQEVTMRCQPILGHNTVFWYRQTMMQGLELLAYFRNRAPLDDSGMPKDRFSAEMPDATLATLKIQPSEPRDSAVYFCASGLVLTSGDIEQYFGPGTRLTVT.

The chain employs TRBV9 and TRBJ1-2, with D unclear. The CDR3 has 11 amino acids. Per germline, CDR1 SGDLS and CDR2 YYNGEE. Trimming cost V 3 bases and J 8 bases, with 8 bases left between them. In DNA, the CDR3 is TGTGCCAGCAGCGGCTCCGGGGGCTACACCTTC. Its translation is CASSGSGGYTF.

The J gene is TRBJ1-1, the V gene TRBV18; TRBD1 agrees at 7 bases. The CDR3 totals 15 residues. Germline V CDR1 and CDR2: KGHSH, LQKENI. V lost 4 bases, J lost 4 bases, and 9 bases stayed unmatched. The DNA for the CDR3 is TGTGCCAGCTCACGACAGGGCGAGAGGGGCACTGAAGCTTTCTTT. Protein: CASSRQGERGTEAFF.

This chain joins TRBV19 and TRBJ2-3, with D hard to call. Germline V gives CDR1 LNHDA, CDR2 SQIVND (reference sequence). The CDR3 length is 12 residues. V gave up 8 bases and J gave up 5 bases, with 11 bases separating them. The CDR3 spells CASSSPGDTQYF. CDR3 DNA: TGTGCCAGTTCATCCCCCGGAGATACGCAGTATTTT.

The rearrangement joins TRBV7-9 to TRBJ1-2; D may be TRBD1 (6 bases). The CDR3 sequence is 14 residues long. Germline CDR1 reads SEHNR; CDR2 reads FQNEAQ (reference sequence). V was pared by 5 bases and J by 7 bases, with 17 bases between. CDR3 region: CASSPSGGLIGYTF. As DNA, the CDR3 is TGTGCCAGCAGCCCCTCCGGGGGGCTTATTGGCTACACCTTC.

The V call is TRBV5-6, the J call TRBJ1-4, with 8 bases aligning to TRBD1. CDR1 and CDR2 from the germline V gene are SGHDT and YYEEEE. This CDR3 comprises 15 residues. The junction had 11 bases not matched to a gene; V was cut back by 6 bases and J by 7 bases. As DNA, the CDR3 is TGTGCCAGCACCCGCGACAGGGGCGCTGGTGAAAAACTGTTTTTT. It yields the protein CASTRDRGAGEKLFF.

V and J are TRBV15 and TRBJ2-1, with 11 bases fitting TRBD2. CDR1 is LNHNV and CDR2 is YYDKDF in the germline V gene (reference sequence). With V trimmed by 1 base and J by 5 bases, 4 bases remained unmatched. The CDR3 is 16 amino acids. CDR3 residues: CATSRGGTSGNNEQFF. The DNA of the CDR3 is TGTGCCACCAGCAGAGGCGGGACTAGCGGAAACAATGAGCAGTTCTTC.

This chain connects TRBV12-5 to TRBJ1-2; D unclear. CDR1 is LGHNT and CDR2 is FRNRAP in the germline V gene. The CDR3 consists of 13 residues. The V end lost 1 base, the J end lost 6 bases, and 9 bases lay between the germline ends. This CDR3 reads CASGLGVRDGYTF. The CDR3 DNA reads TGTGCTAGTGGTTTGGGGGTCCGGGATGGCTACACCTTC.

V and J are TRBV11-2 and TRBJ1-1, with TRBD1 as a possible D gene (5 bases). The V gene's germline CDR1 is SGHAT and CDR2 FQNNGV. V was clipped by 11 bases and J by 1 base, with 14 bases between them. This CDR3 spans 13 amino acids. CDR3 sequence: CACSQGPNTEAFF. The CDR3 bases are TGTGCCTGCTCGCAGGGCCCGAACACTGAAGCTTTCTTT.